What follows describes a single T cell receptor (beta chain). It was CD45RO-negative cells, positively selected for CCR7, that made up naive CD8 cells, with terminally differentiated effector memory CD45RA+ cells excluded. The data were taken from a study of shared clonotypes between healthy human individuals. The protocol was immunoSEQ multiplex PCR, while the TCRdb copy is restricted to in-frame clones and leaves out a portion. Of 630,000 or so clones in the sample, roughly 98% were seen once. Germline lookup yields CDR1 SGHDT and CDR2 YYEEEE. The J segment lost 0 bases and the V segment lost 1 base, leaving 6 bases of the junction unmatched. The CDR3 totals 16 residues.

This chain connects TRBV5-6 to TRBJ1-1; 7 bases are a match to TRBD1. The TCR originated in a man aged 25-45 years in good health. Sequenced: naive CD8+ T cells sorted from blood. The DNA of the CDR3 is TGTGCCAGCAGCTTGACAGGGGCCGACATGAACACTGAAGCTTTCTTT. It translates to CASSLTGADMNTEAFF. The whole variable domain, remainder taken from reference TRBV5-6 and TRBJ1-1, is DAGVTQSPTHLIKTRGQQVTLRCSPKSGHDTVSWYQQALGQGPQFIFQYYEEEERQRGNFPDRFSGHQFPNYSSELNVNALLLGDSALYLCASSLTGADMNTEAFFGQGTRLTVV.